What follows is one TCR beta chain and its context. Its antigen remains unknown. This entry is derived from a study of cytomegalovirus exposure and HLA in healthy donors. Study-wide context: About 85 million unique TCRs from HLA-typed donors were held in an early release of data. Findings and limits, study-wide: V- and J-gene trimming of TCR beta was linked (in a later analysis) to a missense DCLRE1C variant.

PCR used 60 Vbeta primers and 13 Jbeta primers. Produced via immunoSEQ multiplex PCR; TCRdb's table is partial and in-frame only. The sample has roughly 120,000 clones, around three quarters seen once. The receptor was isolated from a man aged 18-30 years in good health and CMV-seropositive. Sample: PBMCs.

In DNA, the CDR3 is TGTGCCAGCAGCAATACAGGGTTCGAGCAGTACTTC. Protein sequence: CASSNTGFEQYF. The rearrangement links TRBV7-6 to TRBJ2-5; D perhaps matches TRBD1 (6 bases). The J call may not be correct, given that the DNA end is closer to TRBJ2-7. CDR3 length: 12 amino acids. Germline CDR1 is SGHVS and CDR2 is FNYEAQ.